What follows is one T cell receptor beta chain and its context. Its antigen is unidentified. The record originates from a study of cytomegalovirus exposure and HLA in healthy donors. The CDR3 contains 13 residues. Germline V CDR1 and CDR2: KGHSH, LQKENI. With 1 base removed from V and 5 bases from J, the gap between germline ends came to 8 bases. The PCR contained 60 Vbeta and 13 Jbeta primers. Profiling relied on immunoSEQ multiplex PCR, and the TCRdb table lists in-frame clones only, not all of them. The sample lists 95,000 to 150,000 clones; more than 80% were seen once. Findings of the study overall: Presence/absence analyses treated sequencing depth as roughly uniform across donors.

This sequence was found in a man aged 35 to 55 in good health and CMV-seronegative. The specimen sequenced was PBMCs. The chain employs TRBV18 and TRBJ2-5, with D uncertain. The CDR3 DNA is TGTGCCAGCTCACCACTACCACGGGAGACCCAGTACTTC. Translation gives CASSPLPRETQYF. Based on the CDR3 plus reference TRBV18 and TRBJ2-5, the full variable domain is NAGVMQNPRHLVRRRGQEARLRCSPMKGHSHVYWYRQLPEEGLKFMVYLQKENIIDESGMPKERFSAEFPKEGPSILRIQQVVRGDSAAYFCASSPLPRETQYFGPGTRLLVL.